This entry lists 17 T cell receptor beta chains sequenced from one sample in a study of molecular identifiers for immune sequencing clone quantification. One entry per CDR3 protein results from TCRdb running MiXCR on the PCR reads. The sample consists of nearly 650,000 distinct CDR3 sequences, roughly 23% of them appearing once. Specimen: naive CD8+ T cells from blood, with Jurkat cell RNA spiked in. Subset defined: FACS-sorted CD8+CD4-CCR7+CD45RA+ naive T cells. These receptors were taken from a human donor in good health. Some libraries in this study had Jurkat cell RNA spiked in.

On this clonotype itself: Relative to the germline gene, one junction end is altered; a read error may explain this. The V gene is TRBV7-9, the J gene TRBJ2-5, with 15 bases lining up with TRBD2. The germline CDR1 and CDR2 sequences are SEHNR and FQNEAQ (reference sequence). The CDR3 sequence is 21 residues long. The CDR3 region has the DNA TGTGCCCGCAGCCAGGGAAGGACTAGCGGGGGGGCCTACCGTGGCCAAGAGACCCAGTACTTC. Its translation: CARSQGRTSGGAYRGQETQYF.

Comments on this clonotype: A much larger clone lies one base from this, so it may be a read error. The rearrangement uses TRBV5-1 and TRBJ1-6; D ambiguous. Germline values: CDR1 SGHRS, CDR2 YFSETQ. There are 12 residues in the CDR3. The CDR3 DNA sequence: TGCGCCGGCAGCTCCCTGAATTCACCCCTCCACTTT. Amino acids: CAGSSLNSPLHF.

The V call is TRBV20-1, the J call TRBJ1-2; 7 bases line up with TRBD1. The germline CDR1 and CDR2 sequences are DFQATT and SNEGSKA (reference sequence). After removal of 1 base from V and 0 bases from J, the junction contained 5 bases not matched to a gene. This CDR3 spans 15 amino acids. The CDR3 DNA reads as TGCAGTGCTAGAGGCAGGGGGAGTACTAACTATGGCTACACCTTC. This encodes CSARGRGSTNYGYTF.

CDR3 protein: CASSVVVGTGELFF. Here the CDR3 DNA reads TGTGCCAGCAGCGTAGTGGTAGGCACCGGGGAGCTGTTTTTT. The V and J genes are TRBV9 and TRBJ2-2; D remains unclear. V was cut by 0 bases and J by 4 bases, with 7 bases left in between. CDR3 length equals 14 residues. Germline V lookup: CDR1 SGDLS, CDR2 YYNGEE.

This clonotype was counted ten times or more. An end of the junction differs from the germline gene, which may be a read error. The chain links TRBV6-1 to TRBJ1-2, with no clear D. Germline CDR1 and CDR2: MNHNS and SASEGT. This CDR3 comprises 10 residues. The CDR3 coding sequence is TGTGCCAGCAGTGTTCTACCCCCCGACTTC. Translation gives CASSVLPPDF.

This clonotype was detected ten times or more. The chain carries TRBV13 and TRBJ2-4; D possibly corresponds to TRBD1 (5 bases). There are 16 residues in the CDR3. CDR1 is PRHDT, CDR2 FYEKMQ, per germline (reference sequence). Trimming cost V 1 base and J 7 bases, with 17 bases left between them. In DNA, the CDR3 is TGTGCCAGCAGCTTAGAAGCAAGGGGCTCCATTAACATTCAGTACTTC. Translating gives CASSLEARGSINIQYF.

A note on this clonotype: A much bigger clone sits one base away, suggesting this may be a read error. This chain connects TRBV12-3 or TRBV12-4 to TRBJ2-7; the D gene is possibly TRBD2 (5 bases). The end of the DNA is better explained by TRBJ2-1, so the J call may be wrong. The CDR3 has 12 amino acids. In nucleotides, the CDR3 is TGTGCCAGCACCGGGATTGAGTACGAGCAGTTCTTC. Its protein is CASTGIEYEQFF.

This clonotype was found a few times. The rearrangement uses TRBV6-2 or TRBV6-3 and TRBJ2-1; weak D call: TRBD2 (5 bases). The V gene lost 5 bases and the J gene lost 6 bases, with 14 bases spanning the gap. Germline lookup yields CDR1 MNHEY and CDR2 SVGEGT. CDR3 length: 14 residues. The CDR3 region has the DNA TGTGCCAGCAGTCCGGACTTCCCCCTCAATGAGCAGTTCTTC. It yields the protein CASSPDFPLNEQFF.

This clonotype has just a few counts. J is TRBJ2-2 and V is TRBV13; TRBD1 or TRBD2 may be the D gene (5 bases each). The germline V and J ends were trimmed by 0 bases and 5 bases, with 13 bases remaining between them. The CDR3 loop spans 16 amino acids. Germline lookup yields CDR1 PRHDT and CDR2 FYEKMQ (reference sequence). CDR3 sequence (DNA): TGTGCCAGCAGCTTAGGTGAGGGGCCGTGGACCGGGGAGCTGTTTTTT. Protein: CASSLGEGPWTGELFF.

This chain connects TRBV27 to TRBJ2-7; D gene uncertain. V gave up 8 bases and J gave up 5 bases, with 13 bases separating them. The CDR3 is 12 residues long. Germline V gene data show CDR1 as MNHEY and CDR2 as SMNVEV (reference sequence). CDR3 sequence reads: CASGTMADEQYF. The DNA for the CDR3 is TGTGCCAGCGGTACGATGGCGGACGAGCAGTACTTC.

This clonotype turned up a few times. The rearrangement uses TRBV14 and TRBJ2-7, with D perhaps matching TRBD1 (6 bases). V was shortened by 4 bases and J by 2 bases, with 12 bases between the two germline ends. The CDR3 contains 14 residues. From germline, CDR1 is SGHDN and CDR2 FVKESK. CDR3 in DNA: TGTGCCAGCAGCCGCTGGGACACAGCCTACGAGCAGTACTTC. Encoded protein: CASSRWDTAYEQYF.

Concerning this clonotype itself: Given a much more abundant clone one base away, this may be a read error. In DNA, the CDR3 is TGTGCCAGTAGTACACCGGGACAAAGAGATCGGGACTTC. Residues: CASSTPGQRDRDF. The chain uses TRBV19 and TRBJ2-4; possibly TRBD1 for D (6 bases). This CDR3 is built from 13 residues. Germline CDR1 and CDR2: LNHDA and SQIVND (reference sequence).

The table lists this clonotype with a few counts. The chain couples TRBV15 to TRBJ2-3; 7 positions agree with TRBD2. The CDR3 contains 14 residues. Germline CDR1 reads LNHNV; CDR2 reads YYDKDF (reference sequence). V gave up 1 base and J gave up 4 bases; unmatched junction bases: 2. The CDR3, as DNA: TGTGCCACCAGCAGAGTGACTAGCCCAGATACGCAGTATTTT. Translated: CATSRVTSPDTQYF.

In this sample, this clonotype turned up many times. V is TRBV7-2 and J is TRBJ2-3; D is undetermined. V lost 2 bases and J lost 3, with 15 bases in between. The CDR3 runs to 16 residues. CDR1 is SGHTA and CDR2 is FQGNSA in the germline V gene. CDR3 region: CASSLSAVYPTDTQYF. CDR3 in DNA: TGTGCCAGCAGCTTAAGTGCAGTATACCCGACAGATACGCAGTATTTT. The full variable domain, its missing parts supplied by reference TRBV7-2 and TRBJ2-3, is GAGVSQSPSNKVTEKGKDVELRCDPISGHTALYWYRQSLGQGLEFLIYFQGNSAPDKSGLPSDRFSAERTGGSVSTLTIQRTQQEDSAVYLCASSLSAVYPTDTQYFGPGTRLTVL.

This clonotype was seen repeatedly, ten times or more. This chain uses TRBV12-3 or TRBV12-4 with TRBJ2-3; unclear D gene. This CDR3 spans 16 amino acids. Trimming removed 3 bases from V and 4 bases from J, with 17 bases in between. In nucleotides, the CDR3 is TGTGCCAGCAGTTTGACGCCGGTTCGGGTCTCAGATACGCAGTATTTT. Its protein product is CASSLTPVRVSDTQYF.

This clonotype has only one observation. The CDR3 ends on some other residue instead of the conserved phenylalanine or tryptophan, so this is likely a read error. The CDR3 coding sequence is TGCAGTGCCTGGGGGCGAGACAGGGTCGACACCATATATTCT. Translated: CSAWGRDRVDTIYS. The chain links TRBV20-1 to TRBJ1-3; the match to TRBD1 covers 7 bases. With 6 bases clipped from V and 8 bases from J, the junction kept 13 bases outside the gene matches. Germline V gives CDR1 DFQATT, CDR2 SNEGSKA (reference sequence). CDR3 size: 14 residues.

This chain joins TRBV10-2 and TRBJ1-6; D gene unclear. Looked up from germline, CDR1 is WSHSY and CDR2 is SAAADI. CDR3 size: 13 residues. Trimming pared 6 bases from V and 0 bases from J, leaving 3 bases between. Here the CDR3 DNA reads TGCGCCAGCAGGAGCTCCTATAATTCACCCCTCCACTTT. Its translation is CASRSSYNSPLHF.